The following is a T cell receptor (beta chain) sequence with its context. What it binds is not known. This entry belongs to a study of T cell responses to AZD1222 COVID-19 vaccine. The study, taken as a whole, reports: Spike-spanning, vaccine-associated CD4 TCRs were dominant at 160-218 and 743-854. Mostly white British, mostly female donors; authors suggested clonal diversity may be underestimated.

Sequencing used immunoSEQ multiplex PCR; TCRdb keeps in-frame clones, though not all of them. The sample consists of 100,000 or so clones, 80% to 90% of them appearing once. In germline, CDR1 is SGHRS, CDR2 YFSETQ. The CDR3 is 16 residues long. With V trimmed by 4 bases and J by 5 bases, 12 bases remained unmatched. Second doses that came at about 4 or about 12 weeks were put together. The rearrangement links TRBV5-1 to TRBJ1-3; 7 bases match TRBD1. The material was peripheral blood, obtained 28 days after the second AZD1222 dose. The sequence came from an adult who received the AZD1222 COVID-19 vaccine. CDR3 DNA: TGCGCCAGCAGCCCGGAGACAGGGCGCCGACGAAACACCATATATTTT. This sequence encodes CASSPETGRRRNTIYF.